The 11 T cell receptor beta chains reported below all come from one sample, sequenced in a study of graft-versus-host responses after intestinal transplantation. Each mixed lymphocyte reaction held approximately 200,000 CFSE-labeled responders and approximately 200,000 irradiated violet-dye-labeled stimulators. Some clones are missing from TCRdb's copy, which holds only in-frame ones; the method was immunoSEQ multiplex PCR. The sample records under 9,000 clones, roughly 34% being singletons. Sequencing used alloreactive CD8+ T cells from a mixed lymphocyte reaction culture, obtained before transplantation. Regarding subset: CFSE-low proliferating T cells sorted from approximately 6-day pre-transplant mixed lymphocyte reaction (GvH or HvG direction). The source of these receptors is a human patient who was an organ donor for intestinal transplantation.

A single count supports this clone. J is TRBJ2-4 and V is TRBV7-9, with 9 bases identical to TRBD1. Germline-derived CDR1 and CDR2 are SEHNR and FQNEAQ (reference sequence). CDR3 length: 18 amino acids. V lost 0 bases and J lost 9; bases outside the gene matches: 15. This CDR3 is CASSLAHVTGGVSLIQYF. The CDR3 DNA is TGTGCCAGCAGCTTAGCTCACGTCACAGGGGGCGTTTCACTCATTCAGTACTTC.

Only a few counts were recorded for this clone. J is TRBJ2-1 and V is TRBV18; tentative D call: TRBD1 (6 bases). The ends were cut back, 0 bases at V and 3 bases at J, with 9 bases in the middle. CDR3 length equals 15 residues. CDR1 KGHSH and CDR2 LQKENI come from the germline V gene. The CDR3 coding sequence is TGTGCCAGCTCACCACCCTGGACAGTCTACAATGAGCAGTTCTTC. This translates into CASSPPWTVYNEQFF.

This clone was seen a handful of times. The chain carries TRBV5-6 and TRBJ2-5, with 7 bases that match TRBD2. Germline V gives CDR1 SGHDT, CDR2 YYEEEE. Trimming took 4 bases from V and 7 from J; bases not matched to a gene: 19. The CDR3 covers 17 residues. DNA of the CDR3: TGTGCCAGCAGCCATACTCGTAGGGGAGGGCCCGTGATGACCCAGTACTTC. It encodes CASSHTRRGGPVMTQYF.

This chain connects TRBV18 to TRBJ2-7; 10 bases are shared with TRBD2. V gave up 3 bases and J gave up 3 bases; unmatched junction bases: 11. Germline loops: CDR1 KGHSH, CDR2 LQKENI. The length of the CDR3 is 17 residues. The CDR3 here is CASSPSPLAGAFYEQYF. For the CDR3, the DNA is TGTGCCAGCTCACCCAGTCCGCTAGCGGGAGCCTTCTACGAGCAGTACTTC.

This clone is judged medium-sized (0.01 to 0.1%). V usage is TRBV11-3 and J usage is TRBJ2-7; tentatively, D is TRBD2 (5 bases). The ends were cut back, 0 bases at V and 5 bases at J, with 14 bases in the middle. The CDR3 consists of 15 residues. Germline CDR1 and CDR2: SGHNT and YENEEA. CDR3 region: CASSLDGGFIDEQYF. CDR3 nucleotides: TGTGCCAGCAGCTTAGACGGCGGGTTCATCGACGAGCAGTACTTC.

This chain uses TRBV30 with TRBJ2-1, with D perhaps matching TRBD2 (6 bases). V lost 0 bases to trimming and J lost 2 bases, with 29 bases between them. CDR1 and CDR2 from the germline V gene are GTSNPN and SVGIG (reference sequence). The CDR3 covers 21 residues. The DNA of the CDR3 is TGTGCCTGGAGTGTACGTCTGGAGGGCCCATTGCGTCTGTCCCCCTACAATGAGCAGTTCTTC. Translation: CAWSVRLEGPLRLSPYNEQFF. The variable domain in full, with the rest retrieved from reference TRBV30 and TRBJ2-1, is SQTIHQWPATLVQPVGSPLSLECTVEGTSNPNLYWYRQAAGRGLQLLFYSVGIGQISSEVPQNLSASRPQDRQFILSSKKLLLSDSGFYLCAWSVRLEGPLRLSPYNEQFFGPGTRLTVL.

This rearrangement joins TRBV2 to TRBJ2-7; no firm D call. Looked up from germline, CDR1 is SNHLY and CDR2 is FYNNEI. The CDR3 is 13 amino acids. V was trimmed by 7 bases and J by 2 bases, leaving 12 bases between them. This chain's CDR3 is CASNTELPYEQYF. The CDR3, as DNA: TGTGCCAGCAATACAGAGCTTCCCTACGAGCAGTACTTC.

The CDR3 DNA reads TGTGCCAGCAGGAAACTAGCGGTCAAATACAATGAGCAGTTCTTC. The encoded protein is CASRKLAVKYNEQFF. This chain joins TRBV6-1 and TRBJ2-1; 8 bases match TRBD2. This CDR3 comprises 15 residues. Germline V CDR1 and CDR2: MNHNS, SASEGT. V lost 6 bases and J lost 4; bases outside the gene matches: 8.

The CDR3 sequence: CASSRLRREHALVGTDTQYF. CDR3 in DNA: TGTGCCAGCAGCCGTCTCAGGCGGGAGCATGCTCTAGTGGGCACAGATACGCAGTATTTT. The chain recombines TRBV7-6 with TRBJ2-3; 7 bases fit TRBD2. The CDR3 extends over 20 amino acids. The germline gives CDR1 SGHVS, CDR2 FNYEAQ. Unmatched junction bases numbered 21, after V lost 5 bases and J lost 1 base.

The rearrangement links TRBV5-1 to TRBJ1-3, with TRBD1 as a possible D gene (5 bases). This CDR3 is built from 16 residues. CDR1 and CDR2 from the germline V gene are SGHRS and YFSETQ. Trimming removed 4 bases from V and 1 base from J, with 15 bases in between. In DNA, the CDR3 is TGCGCCAGCAGCGTAAGGACAATTTCGTCTGGAAACACCATATATTTT. It is translated as CASSVRTISSGNTIYF.

This chain uses TRBV5-1 with TRBJ2-3; 7 bases fit TRBD2. Germline V CDR1 and CDR2: SGHRS, YFSETQ. The CDR3 length is 15 residues. Trimming removed 0 bases from V and 2 bases from J; junction bases left unmatched: 3. The CDR3 region has the DNA TGCGCCAGCAGCTTGGGGGACTACTCCACAGATACGCAGTATTTT. The encoded protein is CASSLGDYSTDTQYF. Drawing the rest from reference TRBV5-1 and TRBJ2-3, the complete variable domain is KAGVTQTPRYLIKTRGQQVTLSCSPISGHRSVSWYQQTPGQGLQFLFEYFSETQRNKGNFPGRFSGRQFSNSRSEMNVSTLELGDSALYLCASSLGDYSTDTQYFGPGTRLTVL.